The 7 T cell receptor beta chains listed next were all sequenced from one sample in a study of T cells in Graves' hyperthyroidism and ophthalmopathy. RNA transcripts gave rise to amplified TCR beta CDR3 regions. A first-round RT-PCR of the TCR CDR3 used the HTBI primer set. MiXCR, run by TCRdb on the multiplex PCR reads, gives a single entry per CDR3 protein. This sample has about 55,000 distinct CDR3 sequences, with roughly 58% found just once. Sequencing was done on a sample of blood. These receptors were collected from a woman in her fifties or sixties with Graves' ophthalmopathy.

On this clonotype: Since the CDR3 does not end with the conserved phenylalanine or tryptophan, this likely comes from a read error. The genes are TRBV20-1 and TRBJ2-5, with D perhaps matching TRBD2 (5 bases). The CDR3 spans 12 residues. Germline lookup yields CDR1 DFQATT and CDR2 SNEGSKA (reference sequence). CDR3 loop: CSAAGFQEAQYL. CDR3 nucleotides: TGCAGTGCCGCGGGTTTCCAAGAGGCCCAGTACCTC.

This clonotype was seen many times. CDR3 sequence reads: CASRGGGDQETQYF. CDR3 sequence (DNA): TGCGCCAGCAGAGGCGGTGGGGATCAAGAGACCCAGTACTTC. This rearrangement joins TRBV5-1 to TRBJ2-5; D remains unclear. From germline, CDR1 is SGHRS and CDR2 YFSETQ. The length of the CDR3 is 14 residues. V was clipped by 5 bases and J by 2 bases, with 13 bases between them.

This clonotype appeared many times. A single base separates this from a much larger clone, so it may be a read error. The chain joins TRBV6-6 to TRBJ1-3; D is unclear. The CDR3 runs 15 residues. Trimming cost V 2 bases and J 1 base, with 9 bases left between them. The germline V gene encodes CDR1 MNHNY and CDR2 SVGAGI (reference sequence). CDR3 coding DNA: TGTGCCAGCAGTTACAGCCCTCCTTCTGGAAACACCATATATTTT. This translates into CASSYSPPSGNTIYF.

Of note for this clonotype: An end of the junction differs from the germline gene, which may be a read error. The J gene is TRBJ1-5, the V gene TRBV20-1, with D tentatively TRBD1 (6 bases). The germline V gene has CDR1 DFQATT and CDR2 SNEGSKA (reference sequence). This CDR3 comprises 15 residues. The CDR3 loop is CSARDWGEGVQPRHF. In DNA, the CDR3 is TGCAGTGCTAGGGATTGGGGCGAGGGGGTTCAGCCCCGGCATTTT.

The chain combines TRBV7-2 with TRBJ2-3; 10 bases map to TRBD2. The CDR3 contains 16 residues. J gave up 11 bases and V 5 bases, and 16 bases lay outside the gene matches. Germline lookup yields CDR1 SGHTA and CDR2 FQGNSA. This CDR3 reads CASSPGFGLAGDEQYF. In DNA, the CDR3 is TGTGCCAGCAGCCCTGGGTTTGGTCTAGCGGGAGATGAGCAGTATTTT.

This clonotype was seen at least ten times. This could be a read error, since a much larger clone is one nucleotide away. The gene calls are TRBV5-8 and TRBJ2-3; a possible D gene is TRBD2 (5 bases). The CDR3 runs to 14 residues. Germline CDR1 is SGHTS and CDR2 is YDEGEE. V was shortened by 3 bases and J by 0 bases, with 8 bases between the two germline ends. CDR3 amino acids: CASSSRASTDTQYF. The CDR3 bases are TGTGCCAGCAGCTCGAGGGCTAGCACAGATACGCAGTATTTT.

The sample holds many counts of this clonotype. CDR3 nucleotides: TGTGCCAGCAGATCTCTGAGTGGGGGCACTGAAGCTTTCTTT. Encoded protein: CASRSLSGGTEAFF. This chain uses TRBV5-4 with TRBJ1-1, with D possibly being TRBD1 (5 bases). This CDR3 is 14 amino acids long. V gave up 5 bases and J gave up 4 bases, with 15 bases separating them. Germline V gene lookup returns CDR1 SGHNT and CDR2 YYREEE (reference sequence).